The rows below give T cell receptor beta chains drawn from one sample of a study of regulatory T cells in long-lasting Graves disease. One entry per CDR3 protein, called by TCRdb with MiXCR from the multiplex PCR reads. The data hold around 450,000 distinct CDR3 sequences, with about a fifth observed a single time. The specimen was peripheral blood mononuclear cells (PBMCs), collected when the disease was refractory, from a patient treated with antithyroid drugs. The receptors were sampled from a female donor with Graves disease. Both conserved end residues are trimmed from each CDR3. Fields, in order: CDR3 protein, V gene, CDR3 length, J gene, clone size. Part of the rows lack a size; the others show once, few, many or a class for expanded clones.

CDR3: ASRDRRGGASPGETQY
V: TRBV7-9
length: 16
J: TRBJ2-5
size: few

CDR3: ATPGQGAKGANVLT
V: TRBV2
length: 14
J: TRBJ2-6
size: many

CDR3: ASSLTKGGASDGYT
V: TRBV7-9
length: 14
J: TRBJ1-2
size: few

CDR3: ASSPPPGGGGELF
V: TRBV27
length: 13
J: TRBJ2-2
size: many

CDR3: ASSTKTSGRGETQY
V: TRBV6-1
length: 14
J: TRBJ2-5
size: many

CDR3: ASSSAPLRTVATQPQH
V: TRBV5-1
length: 16
J: TRBJ1-5
size: .

CDR3: ASRYTGLEAYEQY
V: TRBV5-6
length: 13
J: TRBJ2-7
size: few

CDR3: ASSYNLGGETQY
V: TRBV6-2/TRBV6-3
length: 12
J: TRBJ2-5
size: many

CDR3: SDRNPPNTEAF
V: TRBV12-3/TRBV12-4
length: 11
J: TRBJ1-1
size: many

CDR3: ASSYQRLGTQPDEQY
V: TRBV6-2/TRBV6-3
length: 15
J: TRBJ2-7
size: many

CDR3: ASSLRVYEQY
V: TRBV28
length: 10
J: TRBJ2-7
size: many

CDR3: ASWTRGVYEQY
V: TRBV28
length: 11
J: TRBJ2-7
size: .

CDR3: ASSLEGGLGFYEQY
V: TRBV5-1
length: 14
J: TRBJ2-7
size: .

CDR3: ASSYDSLNNYGYT
V: TRBV5-5
length: 13
J: TRBJ1-2
size: few

CDR3: ASSLGTGGDGELF
V: TRBV5-1
length: 13
J: TRBJ2-2
size: many